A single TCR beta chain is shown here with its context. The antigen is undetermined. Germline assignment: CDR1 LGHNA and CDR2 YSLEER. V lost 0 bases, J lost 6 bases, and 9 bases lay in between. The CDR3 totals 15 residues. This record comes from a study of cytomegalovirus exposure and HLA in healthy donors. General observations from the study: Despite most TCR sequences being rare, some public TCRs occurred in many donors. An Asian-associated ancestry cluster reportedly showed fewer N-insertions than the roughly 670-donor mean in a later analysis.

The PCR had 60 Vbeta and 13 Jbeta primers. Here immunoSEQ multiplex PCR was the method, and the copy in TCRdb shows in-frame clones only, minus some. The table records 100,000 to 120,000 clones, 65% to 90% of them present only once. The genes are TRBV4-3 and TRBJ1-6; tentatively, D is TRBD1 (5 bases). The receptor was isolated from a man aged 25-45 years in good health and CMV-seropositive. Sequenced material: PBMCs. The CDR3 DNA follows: TGCGCCAGCAGCCAAGATCCCGACAGTAATTCACCCCTCCACTTT. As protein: CASSQDPDSNSPLHF.